Presented here are 25 T cell receptor beta chains from one specimen sequenced in a study of blood T cell repertoires in COVID-19. Method: immunoSEQ multiplex PCR; TCRdb's copy keeps in-frame clones and lacks some. This table holds nearly 100,000 clones, 70% to 85% found once. Source material: peripheral blood. The receptors come from a man in his 70s with acute or convalescent COVID-19.

This clone was seen a few times. V gene TRBV10-3 combines with J gene TRBJ1-2; TRBD1 aligns across 8 bases. The CDR3 length is 13 residues. CDR1 and CDR2 from the germline V gene are ENHRY and SYGVKD. V shed 8 bases, J shed 6 bases, and the junction held 8 bases outside the gene matches. CDR3: CAICEGTGDGYTF. The CDR3 bases are TGTGCCATCTGCGAGGGGACAGGAGATGGCTACACCTTC.

The rearrangement links TRBV29-1 to TRBJ1-1; no definite D call. The germline V and J ends were trimmed by 7 bases and 2 bases, with 14 bases remaining between them. Germline V lookup: CDR1 SQVTM, CDR2 ANQGSEA. CDR3 length: 13 amino acids. This chain's CDR3 is CSAQNGENTEAFF. The CDR3 DNA reads TGCAGCGCCCAGAATGGAGAAAACACTGAAGCTTTCTTT. Combining the CDR3 with reference TRBV29-1 and TRBJ1-1 gives the whole variable domain SAVISQKPSRDICQRGTSLTIQCQVDSQVTMMFWYRQQPGQSLTLIATANQGSEATYESGFVIDKFPISRPNLTFSTLTVSNMSPEDSSIYLCSAQNGENTEAFFGQGTRLTVV.

The V call is TRBV24-1, the J call TRBJ1-1; 8 bases map to TRBD1. V was clipped by 10 bases and J by 5 bases; unmatched bases: 17. This CDR3 has 16 amino acids. Germline V lookup: CDR1 KGHDR, CDR2 SFDVKD. The CDR3 spells CATFPSGGELFTEAFF. As DNA, the CDR3 is TGTGCCACGTTCCCATCAGGGGGCGAATTGTTTACTGAAGCTTTCTTT.

The gene calls are TRBV5-1 and TRBJ1-1, with D unclear. The ends were cut back, 0 bases at V and 4 bases at J, with 10 bases in the middle. The V gene's germline CDR1 is SGHRS and CDR2 YFSETQ. The CDR3 contains 14 residues. The CDR3 reads CASSLDPDPTEAFF. The DNA of the CDR3 is TGCGCCAGCAGCTTGGACCCAGATCCCACTGAAGCTTTCTTT.

V gene TRBV9 combines with J gene TRBJ1-3; a weak D match, TRBD1 (5 bases). The germline gives CDR1 SGDLS, CDR2 YYNGEE. The CDR3 is made up of 15 amino acids. Deletions cut 3 bases from V and 0 bases from J, with 10 bases between. CDR3 bases: TGTGCCAGCAGCGACCAGGGATCCTCTGGAAACACCATATATTTT. Its translation: CASSDQGSSGNTIYF.

The chain combines TRBV2 with TRBJ1-5, with D possibly matching TRBD1 (5 bases). Trimming shortened V by 7 bases and J by 2 bases, and 9 bases separated the two germline ends. The CDR3 sequence is 13 residues long. Germline-derived CDR1 and CDR2 are SNHLY and FYNNEI. Written as DNA, the CDR3 is TGTGCCAGCAAAGGGGAAGGCAATCAGCCCCAGCATTTT. It translates to CASKGEGNQPQHF. The full variable domain, rest sourced from reference TRBV2 and TRBJ1-5, is EPEVTQTPSHQVTQMGQEVILRCVPISNHLYFYWYRQILGQKVEFLVSFYNNEISEKSEIFDDQFSVERPDGSNFTLKIRSTKLEDSAMYFCASKGEGNQPQHFGDGTRLSIL.

J is TRBJ2-1 and V is TRBV6-2 or TRBV6-3; D perhaps matches TRBD2 (5 bases). Per the germline V gene, CDR1 is MNHEY and CDR2 is SVGEGT. V gave up 0 bases and J gave up 9 bases, with 15 bases separating them. This CDR3 has 15 residues. The CDR3 sequence: CASSYSGSGRGEQFF. The CDR3 nucleotides read TGTGCCAGCAGTTACTCAGGATCGGGGAGAGGTGAGCAGTTCTTC.

The chain uses TRBV7-8 and TRBJ2-7, with 7 bases aligning to TRBD1. Germline V gene lookup returns CDR1 SGHVS and CDR2 FQNEAQ. The ends lost 4 bases at V and 0 bases at J; junction bases unmatched: 9. CDR3 size: 16 residues. The CDR3 here is CASSSTTGVFSYEQYF. Written as DNA, the CDR3 is TGTGCCAGCAGCTCTACTACAGGGGTCTTCTCCTACGAGCAGTACTTC. The full variable domain, its missing parts supplied by reference TRBV7-8 and TRBJ2-7, is GAGVSQSPRYKVAKRGQDVALRCDPISGHVSLFWYQQALGQGPEFLTYFQNEAQLDKSGLPSDRFFAERPEGSVSTLKIQRTQQEDSAVYLCASSSTTGVFSYEQYFGPGTRLTVT.

For this clone: Other DNA sequences in the same sample also yield this CDR3. This chain uses TRBV18 with TRBJ2-7; possible D gene TRBD2, 7 bases. The CDR3 is 14 amino acids. Trimming stripped 6 bases from V and 6 bases from J, with 18 bases between. Per germline, CDR1 KGHSH and CDR2 LQKENI. DNA of the CDR3: TGTGCCAGCTCGCCAAGGGAGGGGGAAGGCGAGCAGTACTTC. Translated, it gives CASSPREGEGEQYF.

The chain couples TRBV24-1 to TRBJ1-5; no clear D gene. This CDR3 has 14 residues. The V gene lost 0 bases and the J gene lost 3 bases, with 5 bases spanning the gap. CDR1 KGHDR and CDR2 SFDVKD come from the germline V gene. The chain's CDR3 is CATSDLQVNQPQHF. The CDR3 DNA is TGTGCCACCAGTGATTTGCAGGTCAATCAGCCCCAGCATTTT.

The chain has TRBV15 and TRBJ1-4; 10 bases align to TRBD1. This CDR3 contains 16 residues. The germline CDR1 and CDR2 sequences are LNHNV and YYDKDF (reference sequence). The trim removed 7 bases at V and 4 bases at J, leaving 9 bases unmatched. CDR3 sequence (DNA): TGTGCCACCACCCCGGGACAGGGGTCGGGTAATGAAAAACTGTTTTTT. Amino acids: CATTPGQGSGNEKLFF.

The chain joins TRBV30 to TRBJ1-3; D is uncertain. The V and J ends lost 2 bases and 2 bases respectively, with 10 bases between them. The CDR3 has 14 residues. CDR1 GTSNPN and CDR2 SVGIG come from the germline V gene (reference sequence). The CDR3 here is CAWSPQATGNTIYF. The DNA for the CDR3 is TGTGCCTGGAGTCCCCAGGCTACTGGAAACACCATATATTTT. Together with reference TRBV30 and TRBJ1-3, the CDR3 gives the full variable domain: SQTIHQWPATLVQPVGSPLSLECTVEGTSNPNLYWYRQAAGRGLQLLFYSVGIGQISSEVPQNLSASRPQDRQFILSSKKLLLSDSGFYLCAWSPQATGNTIYFGEGSWLTVV.

This clone occurred once. The V call is TRBV19, the J call TRBJ2-3; 14 positions match TRBD2. This CDR3 spans 14 amino acids. J was trimmed by 13 bases and V by 5 bases; bases with no gene match: 8. Germline V gives CDR1 LNHDA, CDR2 SQIVND (reference sequence). CDR3 residues: CASSLRTSGRPEYF. CDR3 DNA: TGTGCCAGTAGTTTGAGGACTAGCGGGAGGCCGGAGTATTTT.

This chain joins TRBV30 and TRBJ1-2; 7 positions match TRBD1. The V and J ends lost 3 bases and 8 bases, in that order; junction bases with no gene match: 6. In germline, CDR1 is GTSNPN, CDR2 SVGIG (reference sequence). CDR3 length: 12 amino acids. This CDR3 is CAWSLTTGGYTF. CDR3 DNA sequence: TGTGCCTGGAGCCTTACGACAGGGGGCTACACCTTC.

The CDR3 DNA reads TGTGCCAGCAGTAGATCAGGGGGAAATCAGCCCCAGCATTTT. It codes for CASSRSGGNQPQHF. The V gene is TRBV6-2 or TRBV6-3, the J gene TRBJ1-5; TRBD1 agrees at 7 bases. Germline lookup yields CDR1 MNHEY and CDR2 SVGEGT. This CDR3 spans 14 amino acids. V lost 5 bases, J lost 4 bases, and 5 bases stayed unmatched.

This clone has more than one count but fewer than ten. V and J are TRBV7-2 and TRBJ1-1; a possible D gene is TRBD1 (5 bases). V was pared by 6 bases and J by 2 bases, with 10 bases between. This CDR3 region has 13 residues. Germline values: CDR1 SGHTA, CDR2 FQGNSA. CDR3 loop: CASSRGVNTEAFF. The CDR3 DNA is TGTGCCAGCAGTCGGGGGGTTAACACTGAAGCTTTCTTT.

The chain uses TRBV29-1 and TRBJ1-5, with a tentative D call TRBD1 (5 bases). CDR1 and CDR2 (germline): SQVTM, ANQGSEA. V lost 3 bases and J lost 4, with 10 bases in between. CDR3 length: 13 amino acids. The CDR3: CSVDGGANQPQHF. CDR3 sequence (DNA): TGCAGCGTTGATGGAGGGGCAAATCAGCCCCAGCATTTT. Filled out from reference TRBV29-1 and TRBJ1-5, the complete variable domain reads SAVISQKPSRDICQRGTSLTIQCQVDSQVTMMFWYRQQPGQSLTLIATANQGSEATYESGFVIDKFPISRPNLTFSTLTVSNMSPEDSSIYLCSVDGGANQPQHFGDGTRLSIL.

CDR3 in DNA: TGCGCCAGCAGCGAAGGGGTAGGATCCGCAACTAATGAAAAACTGTTTTTT. Translation gives CASSEGVGSATNEKLFF. The gene calls are TRBV5-1 and TRBJ1-4; perhaps TRBD1 as D (5 bases). CDR1 is SGHRS, CDR2 YFSETQ, per germline. The CDR3 extends over 17 amino acids. The germline V and J ends were trimmed by 4 bases and 0 bases, with 16 bases remaining between them. Based on the CDR3 plus reference TRBV5-1 and TRBJ1-4, the full variable domain is KAGVTQTPRYLIKTRGQQVTLSCSPISGHRSVSWYQQTPGQGLQFLFEYFSETQRNKGNFPGRFSGRQFSNSRSEMNVSTLELGDSALYLCASSEGVGSATNEKLFFGSGTQLSVL.

The genes are TRBV5-1 and TRBJ2-5; D is perhaps TRBD2 (5 bases). Trimming shortened V by 5 bases and J by 5 bases, and 16 bases separated the two germline ends. CDR1 is SGHRS, CDR2 YFSETQ, per germline. The CDR3 totals 14 residues. CDR3 DNA: TGCGCCAGCAGTCCGGGATCAAATGGGGAGACCCAGTACTTC. It yields the protein CASSPGSNGETQYF.

Only one count was recorded for this clone. The chain carries TRBV3-1 (or the pseudogene TRBV3-2) and TRBJ1-1; possible D gene TRBD1, 6 bases. The CDR3 runs 14 residues. CDR1 and CDR2 from the germline V gene are LGHDT and YNNKEL (reference sequence). The ends were cut back, 0 bases at V and 4 bases at J, with 9 bases in the middle. The chain's CDR3 is CASSQDLGGTEAFF. The CDR3, as DNA: TGTGCCAGCAGCCAAGATCTAGGGGGCACTGAAGCTTTCTTT.

This chain uses TRBV29-1 with TRBJ1-5; 8 positions agree with TRBD1. Germline V gives CDR1 SQVTM, CDR2 ANQGSEA. V gave up 4 bases and J gave up 9 bases; unmatched junction bases: 11. The CDR3 is made up of 14 amino acids. Written as DNA, the CDR3 is TGCAGCGTTGTTCTGGGACAGGCTGCGGGGCCCCAGCATTTT. Translating gives CSVVLGQAAGPQHF.

V and J are TRBV27 and TRBJ1-6; a weak D match, TRBD1 (6 bases). Deletions cut 3 bases from V and 14 bases from J, with 20 bases between. The CDR3 has 15 residues. CDR1 MNHEY and CDR2 SMNVEV come from the germline V gene (reference sequence). The CDR3 protein is CASSFGQPGGESLHF. The CDR3, as DNA: TGTGCCAGCAGTTTCGGACAGCCGGGAGGAGAGTCCCTCCACTTT.

J is TRBJ1-1 and V is TRBV19; D remains ambiguous. V was pared by 2 bases and J by 1 base, with 8 bases between. The CDR3 loop spans 14 amino acids. Germline V gene lookup returns CDR1 LNHDA and CDR2 SQIVND (reference sequence). The CDR3 reads CASSIRGRNTEAFF. CDR3 coding DNA: TGTGCCAGTAGTATACGCGGGAGGAACACTGAAGCTTTCTTT.

This clone has a handful of counts. The chain has TRBV30 and TRBJ1-2; the D gene is possibly TRBD1 (5 bases). Per the germline V gene, CDR1 is GTSNPN and CDR2 is SVGIG (reference sequence). The CDR3 runs 12 residues. The V end lost 7 bases, the J end lost 4 bases, and 13 bases lay between the germline ends. The CDR3 protein is CAYPLGLYGYTF. The CDR3 DNA is TGTGCCTACCCCCTGGGGCTCTATGGCTACACCTTC. The variable domain in full, with the rest retrieved from reference TRBV30 and TRBJ1-2, is SQTIHQWPATLVQPVGSPLSLECTVEGTSNPNLYWYRQAAGRGLQLLFYSVGIGQISSEVPQNLSASRPQDRQFILSSKKLLLSDSGFYLCAYPLGLYGYTFGSGTRLTVV.

The V and J genes are TRBV28 and TRBJ1-2, with 9 bases that match TRBD1. Germline values: CDR1 MDHEN, CDR2 SYDVKM. V shed 6 bases and J 3 bases; nucleotides not matched to a gene: 2. CDR3 length: 13 amino acids. This chain's CDR3 is CASRTGGDYGYTF. The CDR3 DNA sequence: TGTGCCAGCAGAACAGGGGGCGACTATGGCTACACCTTC.